These 24 T cell receptor beta chains were sequenced from one sample in a study of blood T cell repertoires in COVID-19. The assay was immunoSEQ multiplex PCR, and TCRdb's table has in-frame clones only and misses some. The sample contains over 120,000 clones, approximately 79% of which appear only once. Specimen: PBMCs or T cells enriched from blood (not recorded which). All receptors derive from a woman between 45 and 65 years old who had recovered from COVID-19.

The rearrangement links TRBV7-9 to TRBJ1-6, with 9 bases lining up with TRBD1. Trimming cost V 5 bases and J 2 bases; bases outside gene matches: 7. The CDR3 sequence is 17 residues long. The germline V gene encodes CDR1 SEHNR and CDR2 FQNEAQ (reference sequence). The CDR3 region is CASSNTGQGPYNSPLHF. CDR3 sequence (DNA): TGTGCCAGCAGCAATACGGGACAGGGACCCTATAATTCACCCCTCCACTTT.

This clone came up many times. The rearrangement links TRBV6-5 to TRBJ1-2; D possibly corresponds to TRBD1 (6 bases). CDR1 is MNHEY and CDR2 is SVGAGI in the germline V gene. Trimming left V 7 bases short and J 3 bases short, with 18 bases between. The CDR3 is 15 residues long. CDR3: CASNRMRGFDYGYTF. The CDR3 region has the DNA TGTGCCAGCAATCGTATGAGGGGGTTTGACTATGGCTACACCTTC.

In DNA form, the CDR3 reads TGTGCCAGCACGGGCCAGGGGAACTACGAGCAGTACTTC. It encodes CASTGQGNYEQYF. The genes are TRBV6-5 and TRBJ2-7; tentatively, D is TRBD1 (6 bases). The CDR3 is made up of 13 amino acids. The germline gives CDR1 MNHEY, CDR2 SVGAGI. The V and J ends lost 7 bases and 3 bases respectively, with 13 bases between them.

This chain joins TRBV30 and TRBJ2-2; D might be TRBD2 (6 bases). The CDR3 is 16 residues long. Germline V CDR1 and CDR2: GTSNPN, SVGIG (reference sequence). Trimming removed 4 bases from V and 1 base from J, with 16 bases in between. The CDR3 region has the DNA TGTGCCTGGAATGAGTTGAGCGGGTTGAACACCGGGGAGCTGTTTTTT. As protein: CAWNELSGLNTGELFF.

The sample holds a few counts of this clone. The chain joins TRBV27 to TRBJ2-7, with 8 positions matching TRBD1. With V trimmed by 5 bases and J by 2 bases, 14 bases remained unmatched. The CDR3 consists of 17 residues. The germline CDR1 and CDR2 sequences are MNHEY and SMNVEV (reference sequence). CDR3 amino acids: CASSMLPDRGTAYEQYF. The CDR3 nucleotides are TGTGCCAGCAGTATGCTTCCCGACAGGGGAACTGCCTACGAGCAGTACTTC.

The V gene is TRBV30, the J gene TRBJ1-5, with D uncertain. This CDR3 region has 12 residues. The V end was cut by 2 bases, the J end by 10 bases, with 12 bases between. Germline V CDR1 and CDR2: GTSNPN, SVGIG (reference sequence). The CDR3: CAWSYAPGPQHF. DNA for the CDR3: TGTGCCTGGAGTTATGCTCCAGGTCCCCAGCATTTT. Full variable domain (outside the CDR3, taken from reference TRBV30 and TRBJ1-5): SQTIHQWPATLVQPVGSPLSLECTVEGTSNPNLYWYRQAAGRGLQLLFYSVGIGQISSEVPQNLSASRPQDRQFILSSKKLLLSDSGFYLCAWSYAPGPQHFGDGTRLSIL.

The chain has TRBV29-1 and TRBJ1-5; D is unresolved. V was pared by 4 bases and J by 1 base, with 11 bases between. The germline CDR1 and CDR2 sequences are SQVTM and ANQGSEA. CDR3 length: 14 residues. The CDR3 reads CSVGSGGSNQPQHF. The CDR3 DNA reads TGCAGCGTTGGGTCAGGAGGGAGCAATCAGCCCCAGCATTTT.

The J gene is TRBJ1-1, the V gene TRBV5-8, with no clear D. From germline, CDR1 is SGHTS and CDR2 YDEGEE. Trimming took 4 bases from V and 3 from J, leaving 10 bases between them. CDR3 size: 13 residues. CDR3 sequence: CASSLTYHTEAFF. Here the CDR3 DNA reads TGTGCCAGCAGCCTCACATATCACACTGAAGCTTTCTTT.

The chain employs TRBV5-4 and TRBJ2-7; D is uncertain. The ends were cut back, 4 bases at V and 0 bases at J, with 8 bases in the middle. CDR1 is SGHNT, CDR2 YYREEE, per germline (reference sequence). The CDR3 length is 13 residues. The CDR3 reads CASSPKSSYEQYF. In nucleotides, the CDR3 is TGTGCCAGCAGCCCTAAAAGCTCCTACGAGCAGTACTTC.

This clone was counted between two and nine times. The genes are TRBV4-1 and TRBJ1-1, with 7 bases identical to TRBD1. V shed 2 bases and J 1 base; nucleotides not matched to a gene: 7. This CDR3 spans 16 amino acids. Per the germline V gene, CDR1 is MGHRA and CDR2 is YSYEKL. CDR3 protein: CASSQLQGTANTEAFF. The CDR3 region has the DNA TGCGCCAGCAGCCAACTACAGGGGACGGCGAACACTGAAGCTTTCTTT.

V is TRBV6-5 and J is TRBJ1-5, with 8 bases matching TRBD1. The V and J ends lost 6 bases and 4 bases, in that order; junction bases with no gene match: 5. CDR3 length equals 14 residues. Germline CDR1 reads MNHEY; CDR2 reads SVGAGI. The DNA of the CDR3 is TGTGCCAGCAGCAAACAGGGGGAAAATCAGCCCCAGCATTTT. As protein: CASSKQGENQPQHF.

The chain carries TRBV14 and TRBJ2-1; the match to TRBD2 covers 11 bases. With 4 bases clipped from V and 10 bases from J, the junction kept 21 bases outside the gene matches. Looked up from germline, CDR1 is SGHDN and CDR2 is FVKESK. The CDR3 runs to 19 residues. Here the CDR3 reads CASSLFGTGITSGRHEQFF. In DNA form, the CDR3 reads TGTGCCAGCAGCCTTTTCGGGACAGGGATAACTAGCGGGAGACACGAGCAGTTCTTC. The variable domain in full, with the rest retrieved from reference TRBV14 and TRBJ2-1, is EAGVTQFPSHSVIEKGQTVTLRCDPISGHDNLYWYRRVMGKEIKFLLHFVKESKQDESGMPNNRFLAERTGGTYSTLKVQPAELEDSGVYFCASSLFGTGITSGRHEQFFGPGTRLTVL.

This sequence joins TRBV11-3 and TRBJ2-7; 9 bases align to TRBD1. Germline CDR1 and CDR2: SGHNT and YENEEA. This CDR3 has 13 residues. V was pared by 4 bases and J by 2 bases, with 0 bases of the junction left unmatched. CDR3 residues: CASSWDRAYEQYF. Written as DNA, the CDR3 is TGTGCCAGCAGCTGGGACAGGGCCTACGAGCAGTACTTC.

The CDR3 region has the DNA TGCAGTGCATATCCCGGCACTGAAGCTTTCTTT. Its protein is CSAYPGTEAFF. The V gene is TRBV20-1, the J gene TRBJ1-1; D uncertain. The CDR3 extends over 11 amino acids. Germline V gives CDR1 DFQATT, CDR2 SNEGSKA (reference sequence). V was pared by 6 bases and J by 4 bases, with 9 bases between.

This sequence joins TRBV4-1 and TRBJ1-2, with TRBD1 identical over 9 bases. V shed 2 bases, J shed 4 bases, and the junction held 14 bases outside the gene matches. There are 18 residues in the CDR3. Germline V gene data show CDR1 as MGHRA and CDR2 as YSYEKL. This chain's CDR3 is CASSQPDRGTLWAYGYTF. The CDR3 nucleotides read TGCGCCAGCAGCCAACCCGACAGGGGGACTCTCTGGGCCTATGGCTACACCTTC.

This sequence joins TRBV19 and TRBJ2-2; TRBD1 might be the D (5 bases). With 4 bases removed from V and 0 bases from J, the gap between germline ends came to 6 bases. There are 14 residues in the CDR3. Germline values: CDR1 LNHDA, CDR2 SQIVND (reference sequence). The CDR3 nucleotides are TGTGCCAGTAGTACAGGGCCGAACACCGGGGAGCTGTTTTTT. The encoded protein is CASSTGPNTGELFF.

Only a few counts were recorded for this clone. V is TRBV28 and J is TRBJ1-4; 7 positions agree with TRBD1. From germline, CDR1 is MDHEN and CDR2 SYDVKM. Trimming took 6 bases from V and 8 from J; bases not matched to a gene: 9. The CDR3 spans 14 residues. CDR3 sequence (DNA): TGTGCCAGCAGGCTTACGACAGGGTGGGAAAAACTGTTTTTT. Protein: CASRLTTGWEKLFF. Full variable domain (remainder filled in from reference TRBV28 and TRBJ1-4): DVKVTQSSRYLVKRTGEKVFLECVQDMDHENMFWYRQDPGLGLRLIYFSYDVKMKEKGDIPEGYSVSREKKERFSLILESASTNQTSMYLCASRLTTGWEKLFFGSGTQLSVL.

Worth noting for this clone: This sample includes further DNA sequences coding for the same CDR3. The V and J genes are TRBV27 and TRBJ2-7; TRBD1 aligns across 9 bases. V lost 9 bases and J lost 6; bases outside the gene matches: 3. This CDR3 has 11 amino acids. Germline lookup yields CDR1 MNHEY and CDR2 SMNVEV (reference sequence). The chain's CDR3 is CASSTGGEQYF. DNA of the CDR3: TGTGCCAGTTCGACAGGGGGCGAGCAGTACTTC.

The chain couples TRBV10-3 to TRBJ2-1; 7 nucleotides line up with TRBD1. CDR3 size: 16 residues. V dropped 6 bases and J dropped 0; count of bases not matched to a gene: 8. Germline V gene lookup returns CDR1 ENHRY and CDR2 SYGVKD. The CDR3 DNA reads as TGTGCCATCAGCCCCAGGGGGTCCAGCTCCTACAATGAGCAGTTCTTC. Translated, it gives CAISPRGSSSYNEQFF.

The chain carries TRBV19 and TRBJ1-2; 9 bases agree with TRBD1. The V gene's germline CDR1 is LNHDA and CDR2 SQIVND (reference sequence). Germline trimming cut 6 bases from V and 4 bases from J; bases unmatched to any gene: 9. There are 15 residues in the CDR3. DNA of the CDR3: TGTGCCAGTAGCCAAGGACAGGGGACCTTCTATGGCTACACCTTC. Its protein product is CASSQGQGTFYGYTF. Supplemented by reference TRBV19 and TRBJ1-2, the full variable domain reads DGGITQSPKYLFRKEGQNVTLSCEQNLNHDAMYWYRQDPGQGLRLIYYSQIVNDFQKGDIAEGYSVSREKKESFPLTVTSAQKNPTAFYLCASSQGQGTFYGYTFGSGTRLTVV.

The chain uses TRBV18 and TRBJ2-3; 8 nucleotides line up with TRBD2. Germline V gene lookup returns CDR1 KGHSH and CDR2 LQKENI. V gave up 6 bases and J gave up 5 bases; unmatched junction bases: 16. The CDR3 extends over 17 amino acids. CDR3 residues: CASSKEYRGSGGDTQYF. Written as DNA, the CDR3 is TGTGCCAGCTCGAAGGAGTACCGAGGGAGCGGGGGAGATACGCAGTATTTT.

At least ten counts were recorded for this clone. V gene TRBV6-2 or TRBV6-3 combines with J gene TRBJ1-2, with a possible D match to TRBD1 (6 bases). The CDR3 extends over 15 amino acids. V lost 2 bases and J lost 4, with 14 bases in between. Germline CDR1 and CDR2: MNHEY and SVGEGT. The chain's CDR3 is CASSYGGGQVYGYTF. CDR3 nucleotide sequence: TGTGCCAGCAGTTACGGGGGCGGGCAGGTCTATGGCTACACCTTC.

The gene calls are TRBV12-3 or TRBV12-4 and TRBJ1-5; D call uncertain. Trimming cost V 4 bases and J 3 bases, with 7 bases left between them. There are 13 residues in the CDR3. The CDR3, as DNA: TGTGCCAGCAGTTCGGGAATCAATCAGCCCCAGCATTTT. Translated, it gives CASSSGINQPQHF.

The chain carries TRBV7-9 and TRBJ1-4; D remains ambiguous. The CDR3 loop spans 15 amino acids. Germline CDR1 is SEHNR and CDR2 is FQNEAQ (reference sequence). V lost 2 bases to trimming and J lost 6 bases, with 13 bases between them. The CDR3 sequence: CASSLLDKRDEKLFF. Written as DNA, the CDR3 is TGTGCCAGCAGCTTATTAGACAAGAGGGATGAAAAACTGTTTTTT.